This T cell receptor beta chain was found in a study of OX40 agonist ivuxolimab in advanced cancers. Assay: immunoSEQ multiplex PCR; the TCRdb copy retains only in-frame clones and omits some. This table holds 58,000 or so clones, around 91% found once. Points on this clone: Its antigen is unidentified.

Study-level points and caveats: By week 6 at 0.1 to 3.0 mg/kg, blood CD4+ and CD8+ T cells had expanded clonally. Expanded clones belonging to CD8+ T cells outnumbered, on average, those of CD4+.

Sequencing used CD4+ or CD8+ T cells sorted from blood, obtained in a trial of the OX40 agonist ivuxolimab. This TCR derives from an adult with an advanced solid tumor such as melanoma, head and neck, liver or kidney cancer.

The CDR3 reads CASSLGAEGTLTDTQYF. Written as DNA, the CDR3 is TGTGCCAGCAGCTTAGGCGCGGAGGGCACATTGACAGATACGCAGTATTTT. The rearrangement uses TRBV11-3 and TRBJ2-3; D is perhaps TRBD2 (6 bases). Germline V lookup: CDR1 SGHNT, CDR2 YENEEA. The CDR3 totals 17 residues. V was clipped by 1 base and J by 3 bases, with 17 bases between them.